The next 18 T cell receptor beta chains were all read from a single sample in a study of blood T cell repertoires in COVID-19. TCRdb's table, derived via immunoSEQ multiplex PCR, lists solely in-frame clones and lacks some. Of some 95,000 clones in the sample, over 60% were seen once. Sequences were obtained from peripheral blood. These receptors were taken from a man aged 45-65 years who had recovered from COVID-19.

The chain couples TRBV19 to TRBJ1-5; 10 nucleotides match TRBD1. The CDR3 length is 17 residues. The germline V gene has CDR1 LNHDA and CDR2 SQIVND (reference sequence). V was clipped by 6 bases and J by 2 bases; unmatched bases: 10. The CDR3 loop is CASSFPTGGRGNQPQHF. The CDR3 DNA follows: TGTGCCAGTAGCTTCCCGACAGGGGGCAGGGGCAATCAGCCCCAGCATTTT.

At least ten counts were recorded for this clone. CDR3 residues: CASSAGQGYNQPQHF. In nucleotides, the CDR3 is TGTGCCAGTAGTGCAGGACAGGGGTACAATCAGCCCCAGCATTTT. V is TRBV19 and J is TRBJ1-5, with 9 bases fitting TRBD1. J was trimmed by 3 bases and V by 5 bases; bases with no gene match: 5. CDR1 is LNHDA, CDR2 SQIVND, per germline (reference sequence). The CDR3 spans 15 residues.

The gene calls are TRBV19 and TRBJ1-5, with TRBD1 as a possible D gene (5 bases). The CDR3 runs 15 residues. Germline CDR1 reads LNHDA; CDR2 reads SQIVND (reference sequence). V lost 4 bases to trimming and J lost 9 bases, with 19 bases between them. As DNA, the CDR3 is TGTGCCAGTAGTACCAACGACGGGAGAAGGGGGCCCCAGCATTTT. This translates into CASSTNDGRRGPQHF.

The chain has TRBV6-5 and TRBJ2-6; a weak D match, TRBD2 (5 bases). V dropped 7 bases and J dropped 1 base, with 11 bases sitting between them. This CDR3 contains 15 residues. CDR1 is MNHEY and CDR2 is SVGAGI in the germline V gene. The CDR3 nucleotides are TGTGCCAGCACCCGGGATGCGTCTGGGGCCAACGTCCTGACTTTC. This sequence encodes CASTRDASGANVLTF.

The V gene is TRBV5-1, the J gene TRBJ2-1; D ambiguous. This CDR3 comprises 14 residues. Looked up from germline, CDR1 is SGHRS and CDR2 is YFSETQ. V was shortened by 0 bases and J by 6 bases, with 10 bases between the two germline ends. CDR3 in amino acids: CASSLGQAGNEQFF. CDR3 bases: TGCGCCAGCAGCTTGGGCCAGGCCGGCAATGAGCAGTTCTTC.

The V gene is TRBV27, the J gene TRBJ2-7, with unresolved D. The germline CDR1 and CDR2 sequences are MNHEY and SMNVEV (reference sequence). The length of the CDR3 is 13 residues. Trimming pared 5 bases from V and 3 bases from J, leaving 11 bases between. Here the CDR3 DNA reads TGTGCCAGCAGTACCGGTGCGATCTACGAGCAGTACTTC. It specifies CASSTGAIYEQYF.

The chain carries TRBV6-5 and TRBJ2-7; TRBD1 aligns across 7 bases. The CDR3 runs 12 residues. V gave up 8 bases and J gave up 1 base; unmatched junction bases: 2. Germline values: CDR1 MNHEY, CDR2 SVGAGI. The CDR3 coding sequence is TGTGCCAGCGGGGACAGATCCTACGAGCAGTACTTC. The encoded protein is CASGDRSYEQYF.

The V call is TRBV30, the J call TRBJ1-4, with 9 bases lining up with TRBD1. Germline CDR1 reads GTSNPN; CDR2 reads SVGIG (reference sequence). Unmatched junction bases numbered 9, after V lost 0 bases and J lost 7 bases. The CDR3 is made up of 16 amino acids. Written as DNA, the CDR3 is TGTGCCTGGAGTGTATCCCGGACAGGGGTAGCTGAAAAACTGTTTTTT. Translating gives CAWSVSRTGVAEKLFF.

The chain recombines TRBV18 with TRBJ2-3, with no clear D. Trimming shortened V by 6 bases and J by 5 bases, and 9 bases separated the two germline ends. The CDR3 contains 12 residues. The germline V gene has CDR1 KGHSH and CDR2 LQKENI. The CDR3 nucleotides are TGTGCCAGCTCCCTTGGCCGAGATACGCAGTATTTT. This encodes CASSLGRDTQYF.

This clone was detected ten times or more. This chain connects TRBV7-9 to TRBJ2-7; perhaps TRBD1 as D (6 bases). V was pared by 6 bases and J by 2 bases, with 14 bases between. The CDR3 spans 14 residues. The V gene's germline CDR1 is SEHNR and CDR2 FQNEAQ (reference sequence). The CDR3 nucleotides read TGTGCCAGCAGTTCGCCGGGACAAGCCTACGAGCAGTACTTC. This codes for CASSSPGQAYEQYF.

The rearrangement joins TRBV27 to TRBJ1-6; the match to TRBD1 covers 8 bases. Germline V gives CDR1 MNHEY, CDR2 SMNVEV (reference sequence). Trimming took 3 bases from V and 12 from J; bases not matched to a gene: 19. CDR3 length equals 18 residues. For the CDR3, the DNA is TGTGCCAGCAGTTTGGGCCCGGGACAGGCCGCCGGTGACAGACCCCTCCACTTT. Encoded protein: CASSLGPGQAAGDRPLHF.

The chain joins TRBV6-6 to TRBJ2-3; TRBD1 matches 10 bases. V lost 7 bases to trimming and J lost 3 bases; unmatched junction nucleotides: 7. This CDR3 is 15 amino acids long. Germline CDR1 MNHNY, CDR2 SVGAGI (reference sequence). CDR3 protein: CASTPGQGFTDTQYF. The CDR3 nucleotides are TGTGCCAGCACCCCGGGACAGGGGTTTACAGATACGCAGTATTTT.

This chain links TRBV9 with TRBJ1-3; D not resolved. Germline CDR1 reads SGDLS; CDR2 reads YYNGEE. V lost 6 bases, J lost 2 bases, and 6 bases lay in between. CDR3 length: 12 residues. CDR3 in DNA: TGTGCCAGCACCAGGACTGGAAACACCATATATTTT. It encodes CASTRTGNTIYF.

The genes are TRBV18 and TRBJ2-7; 8 bases align to TRBD2. CDR3 size: 13 residues. J gave up 5 bases and V 3 bases, and 3 bases lay outside the gene matches. Per germline, CDR1 KGHSH and CDR2 LQKENI. The CDR3: CASSPGLEDEQYF. The CDR3 DNA is TGTGCCAGCTCACCGGGACTAGAGGACGAGCAGTACTTC.

This chain joins TRBV14 and TRBJ2-3; 8 bases are shared with TRBD1. The J segment lost 3 bases and the V segment lost 4 bases, leaving 12 bases of the junction unmatched. The CDR3 contains 17 residues. The V gene's germline CDR1 is SGHDN and CDR2 FVKESK. The CDR3 region is CASSPGTGGIWTDTQYF. DNA of the CDR3: TGTGCCAGCAGCCCCGGGACAGGAGGAATTTGGACAGATACGCAGTATTTT.

The genes are TRBV6-5 and TRBJ1-3; D perhaps matches TRBD1 (5 bases). Trimming left V 8 bases short and J 0 bases short, with 8 bases between. The CDR3 is 13 residues long. Germline V gene data show CDR1 as MNHEY and CDR2 as SVGAGI. In nucleotides, the CDR3 is TGTGCCAGCCGACAGAACTCTGGAAACACCATATATTTT. Protein product: CASRQNSGNTIYF.

In its sample, this clone was seen a few times. The rearrangement uses TRBV9 and TRBJ1-5, with TRBD1 as a possible D gene (6 bases). The CDR3 sequence is 13 residues long. CDR1 and CDR2 (germline): SGDLS, YYNGEE. V was pared by 4 bases and J by 7 bases, with 12 bases between. The CDR3 coding sequence is TGTGCCAGCAGCTCAGGGGTTGGGCAGCCCCAGCATTTT. Protein product: CASSSGVGQPQHF.

The rearrangement uses TRBV30 and TRBJ1-3; 8 bases are a match to TRBD1. The V gene's germline CDR1 is GTSNPN and CDR2 SVGIG (reference sequence). J was trimmed by 0 bases and V by 5 bases; bases with no gene match: 3. This CDR3 region has 14 residues. CDR3 coding DNA: TGTGCCTGGGGACAGGGAATCTCTGGAAACACCATATATTTT. Its protein is CAWGQGISGNTIYF.